The 30 T cell receptor beta chains reported below all come from one sample, sequenced in a study of OX40 agonist ivuxolimab in advanced cancers. Clones were read by immunoSEQ multiplex PCR, and TCRdb kept only the in-frame ones, dropping some. The sample contains tens of thousands of clones, around nine tenths of which appear only once. Sequencing used CD4+ or CD8+ T cells sorted from blood, obtained in a trial of the OX40 agonist ivuxolimab. These receptor sequences come from an adult with an advanced solid tumor such as melanoma, head and neck, liver or kidney cancer.

The chain links TRBV28 to TRBJ1-1; D uncertain. CDR1 is MDHEN and CDR2 is SYDVKM in the germline V gene. The CDR3 runs 12 residues. V was trimmed by 6 bases and J by 2 bases, leaving 7 bases between them. The CDR3 DNA reads as TGTGCCAGCAGGATCTATAACACTGAAGCTTTCTTT. This codes for CASRIYNTEAFF. Combining the CDR3 with reference TRBV28 and TRBJ1-1 gives the whole variable domain DVKVTQSSRYLVKRTGEKVFLECVQDMDHENMFWYRQDPGLGLRLIYFSYDVKMKEKGDIPEGYSVSREKKERFSLILESASTNQTSMYLCASRIYNTEAFFGQGTRLTVV.

The chain carries TRBV7-9 and TRBJ2-2, with 8 bases identical to TRBD1. CDR1 SEHNR and CDR2 FQNEAQ come from the germline V gene (reference sequence). This CDR3 region has 15 residues. The ends lost 6 bases at V and 4 bases at J; junction bases unmatched: 7. CDR3 loop: CASSPQGVTTGELFF. The CDR3 nucleotides are TGTGCCAGCAGTCCACAGGGGGTGACCACCGGGGAGCTGTTTTTT. Supplemented by reference TRBV7-9 and TRBJ2-2, the full variable domain reads DTGVSQNPRHKITKRGQNVTFRCDPISEHNRLYWYRQTLGQGPEFLTYFQNEAQLEKSRLLSDRFSAERPKGSFSTLEIQRTEQGDSAMYLCASSPQGVTTGELFFGEGSRLTVL.

The V call is TRBV19, the J call TRBJ2-5; weak D call: TRBD1 (8 bases). The CDR3 consists of 14 residues. From germline, CDR1 is LNHDA and CDR2 SQIVND (reference sequence). V was clipped by 5 bases and J by 4 bases, with 14 bases between them. The CDR3 loop is CASSANRGGETQYF. CDR3 sequence (DNA): TGTGCCAGTAGTGCAAACAGGGGGGGAGAGACCCAGTACTTC.

The chain uses TRBV6-6 and TRBJ2-4; weak D call: TRBD1 (6 bases). V was cut by 2 bases and J by 2 bases, with 10 bases left in between. The CDR3 is made up of 15 amino acids. The germline V gene encodes CDR1 MNHNY and CDR2 SVGAGI (reference sequence). CDR3 nucleotide sequence: TGTGCCAGCAGTTACGTGGGGGCTACCAAAAACATTCAGTACTTC. Translation: CASSYVGATKNIQYF.

V is TRBV6-4 and J is TRBJ2-1; 7 positions agree with TRBD1. CDR3 length: 18 residues. The germline CDR1 and CDR2 sequences are MRHNA and SNTAGT. V trimming: 6 bases; J trimming: 10 bases; junction bases outside the gene matches: 24. The CDR3 spells CASSPDRTGPSRGREQFF. DNA for the CDR3: TGTGCCAGCAGCCCGGACAGGACGGGACCCAGCCGGGGAAGAGAGCAGTTCTTC.

The genes are TRBV11-2 and TRBJ2-2, with TRBD1 identical over 8 bases. The length of the CDR3 is 14 residues. CDR1 SGHAT and CDR2 FQNNGV come from the germline V gene. V shed 2 bases and J 6 bases; nucleotides not matched to a gene: 2. The CDR3 protein is CASSLTGGSGELFF. In nucleotides, the CDR3 is TGTGCCAGCAGCTTAACAGGGGGATCCGGGGAGCTGTTTTTT.

This sequence joins TRBV5-1 and TRBJ2-1; 14 nucleotides agree with TRBD2. Looked up from germline, CDR1 is SGHRS and CDR2 is YFSETQ. CDR3 length: 16 residues. Trimming at V came to 4 bases and at J to 7 bases, leaving 7 bases not matched to a gene. DNA for the CDR3: TGCGCCAGCAGCCGACTAGCGGGAGGGAGGCAGAATGAGCAGTTCTTC. Translation: CASSRLAGGRQNEQFF.

This chain uses TRBV18 with TRBJ2-3; 10 positions agree with TRBD2. CDR3 length: 18 residues. The germline V gene encodes CDR1 KGHSH and CDR2 LQKENI. V gave up 0 bases and J gave up 4 bases; unmatched junction bases: 10. The CDR3 here is CASSPPLGLAGAPDTQYF. CDR3 in DNA: TGTGCCAGCTCACCACCCCTGGGGCTAGCGGGAGCGCCAGATACGCAGTATTTT.

The J gene is TRBJ2-7, the V gene TRBV15, with TRBD1 matching 8 bases. Germline lookup yields CDR1 LNHNV and CDR2 YYDKDF (reference sequence). The CDR3 sequence is 14 residues long. V was pared by 0 bases and J by 5 bases, with 3 bases of the junction left unmatched. The CDR3 spells CATSRDVRGHEQYF. CDR3 nucleotides: TGTGCCACCAGCAGAGATGTCAGGGGGCACGAGCAGTACTTC.

The chain is built from TRBV11-3 and TRBJ2-2, with D tentatively TRBD1 (6 bases). This CDR3 has 14 amino acids. Germline values: CDR1 SGHNT, CDR2 YENEEA. The germline V and J ends were trimmed by 4 bases and 4 bases, with 10 bases remaining between them. The CDR3 sequence: CASSSTGITGELFF. The CDR3 nucleotides read TGTGCCAGCAGCTCCACAGGGATCACCGGGGAGCTGTTTTTT.

The J gene is TRBJ2-1, the V gene TRBV27; the match to TRBD2 covers 7 bases. This CDR3 is built from 15 residues. The trim removed 6 bases at V and 4 bases at J, leaving 9 bases unmatched. Germline V lookup: CDR1 MNHEY, CDR2 SMNVEV (reference sequence). The CDR3 DNA reads TGTGCCAGCAGCCACGTCGCGGGAGTGTACAATGAGCAGTTCTTC. This sequence encodes CASSHVAGVYNEQFF.

This clone has only a few counts. The gene calls are TRBV11-2 and TRBJ2-1; TRBD2 aligns across 7 bases. The germline V gene encodes CDR1 SGHAT and CDR2 FQNNGV. The CDR3 runs 14 residues. Losses at the gene ends were 8 bases for V and 7 bases for J; bases not matched to a gene: 11. CDR3 protein: CASGRARESNEQFF. CDR3 DNA sequence: TGTGCCAGCGGACGAGCGCGGGAGTCGAATGAGCAGTTCTTC.

This chain connects TRBV9 to TRBJ2-5; D remains ambiguous. Germline CDR1 is SGDLS and CDR2 is YYNGEE. V dropped 3 bases and J dropped 1 base, with 10 bases sitting between them. The CDR3 contains 14 residues. This CDR3 is CASSASVFQETQYF. The CDR3 DNA follows: TGTGCCAGCAGCGCTTCGGTCTTCCAAGAGACCCAGTACTTC.

V is TRBV7-9 and J is TRBJ2-3; 13 bases line up with TRBD2. Germline assignment: CDR1 SEHNR and CDR2 FQNEAQ (reference sequence). With 4 bases clipped from V and 1 base from J, the junction kept 8 bases outside the gene matches. The CDR3 is 18 residues long. The CDR3 reads CASSSSTSGRPGTDTQYF. The CDR3 DNA sequence: TGTGCCAGCAGCTCCTCGACTAGCGGGAGGCCCGGCACAGATACGCAGTATTTT.

The genes are TRBV6-6 and TRBJ2-7, with D perhaps being TRBD1 or TRBD2 (5 bases each). Germline V gene lookup returns CDR1 MNHNY and CDR2 SVGAGI (reference sequence). The CDR3 is 11 residues long. V was trimmed by 9 bases and J by 5 bases, leaving 11 bases between them. This CDR3 reads CASWGNHEQYF. DNA of the CDR3: TGTGCCAGTTGGGGGAATCACGAGCAGTACTTC.

The J gene is TRBJ2-5, the V gene TRBV11-2; D is ambiguous. CDR3 size: 14 residues. Germline CDR1 reads SGHAT; CDR2 reads FQNNGV. The germline V and J ends were trimmed by 0 bases and 5 bases, with 10 bases remaining between them. Here the CDR3 reads CASSLERVRETQYF. DNA for the CDR3: TGTGCCAGCAGCTTAGAAAGGGTCCGGGAGACCCAGTACTTC.

A remark on this clone: Its ends do not fully match the called genes, so a read error is possible. The rearrangement uses TRBV6-1 and TRBJ2-1; 8 bases align to TRBD2. The length of the CDR3 is 13 residues. CDR1 and CDR2 (germline): MNHNS, SASEGT. As DNA, the CDR3 is TGTGCCAGCAACCAGCGGGAGTACAGTGAGCAGTTCTTC. Translated, it gives CASNQREYSEQFF.

The chain is built from TRBV9 and TRBJ2-1; D call uncertain. Germline V gene data show CDR1 as SGDLS and CDR2 as YYNGEE. V was shortened by 6 bases and J by 3 bases, with 10 bases between the two germline ends. This CDR3 contains 13 residues. The CDR3 is CASTPNGYNEQFF. The CDR3, as DNA: TGTGCCAGCACCCCCAATGGCTACAATGAGCAGTTCTTC.

The chain has TRBV6-1 and TRBJ1-2; TRBD1 is a possible D gene (6 bases). V was shortened by 0 bases and J by 8 bases, with 13 bases between the two germline ends. The germline V gene has CDR1 MNHNS and CDR2 SASEGT. CDR3 length equals 14 residues. CDR3 in DNA: TGTGCCAGCAGTGAAGCTGGAACAGGGTTAGGCTACACCTTC. Amino acid sequence: CASSEAGTGLGYTF.

This chain uses TRBV6-5 with TRBJ1-4; D gene uncertain. Trimming pared 4 bases from V and 7 bases from J, leaving 16 bases between. CDR1 and CDR2 (germline): MNHEY, SVGAGI. This CDR3 comprises 15 residues. CDR3 coding DNA: TGTGCCAGCAGTTCGGTGGCCTGGGAGGGTGAAAAACTGTTTTTT. As protein: CASSSVAWEGEKLFF.

The V and J genes are TRBV19 and TRBJ2-3; 7 nucleotides line up with TRBD2. V trimming: 0 bases; J trimming: 9 bases; junction bases outside the gene matches: 6. This CDR3 region has 14 residues. Germline V lookup: CDR1 LNHDA, CDR2 SQIVND (reference sequence). The CDR3 nucleotides read TGTGCCAGTAGTATAGATAACGGGAGGCAAACGCAGTATTTT. It yields the protein CASSIDNGRQTQYF.

The gene calls are TRBV30 and TRBJ1-3, with D hard to call. The CDR3 is 16 amino acids. The germline V gene has CDR1 GTSNPN and CDR2 SVGIG (reference sequence). Trimming took off 2 bases at V and 0 bases at J, with 14 bases between the two ends. The CDR3 coding sequence is TGTGCCTGGAGTCCACTAAACTCATTCTCTGGAAACACCATATATTTT. It translates to CAWSPLNSFSGNTIYF.

The chain combines TRBV18 with TRBJ2-2; no firm D call. V lost 2 bases and J lost 2, with 15 bases in between. CDR3 length equals 17 residues. Germline CDR1 is KGHSH and CDR2 is LQKENI. The CDR3 nucleotides are TGTGCCAGCTCACCAGTCTGGTCGGCAGATAACACCGGGGAGCTGTTTTTT. Translated, it gives CASSPVWSADNTGELFF.

This clone showed up just once. CDR3 sequence (DNA): TGTGCCAGCAGTCGGACAGGGGGTCGGACTGAAGCTTTCTTT. This encodes CASSRTGGRTEAFF. The chain couples TRBV5-6 to TRBJ1-1, with 10 nucleotides matching TRBD1. The CDR3 is made up of 14 amino acids. V shed 5 bases and J 5 bases; nucleotides not matched to a gene: 6. Germline values: CDR1 SGHDT, CDR2 YYEEEE.

The gene calls are TRBV5-1 and TRBJ2-1; D is perhaps TRBD2 (6 bases). The CDR3 loop spans 16 amino acids. Germline V gene sequence: CDR1 SGHRS, CDR2 YFSETQ. Trimming pared 0 bases from V and 4 bases from J, leaving 14 bases between. The CDR3 loop is CASSLEGRPVYNEQFF. For the CDR3, the DNA is TGCGCCAGCAGCTTGGAGGGGAGGCCAGTGTACAATGAGCAGTTCTTC.

CDR3 DNA sequence: TGTGCCAGCAGCCAAGCGAATCAGCCCCAGCATTTT. Amino acid sequence: CASSQANQPQHF. The chain has TRBV4-2 and TRBJ1-5; D is undetermined. Germline V lookup: CDR1 LGHNA, CDR2 YNFKEQ. Trimming left V 1 base short and J 4 bases short, with 2 bases between. The CDR3 has 12 residues.

CDR3 region: CASTKVGGLYTQYF. As DNA, the CDR3 is TGTGCCAGCACCAAGGTCGGGGGCCTATATACGCAGTATTTT. V gene TRBV7-9 combines with J gene TRBJ2-3, with D tentatively TRBD1 or TRBD2 (6 bases each). The V end was cut by 7 bases, the J end by 7 bases, with 18 bases between. Germline loops: CDR1 SEHNR, CDR2 FQNEAQ (reference sequence). CDR3 length: 14 amino acids.

This clone appeared once. The CDR3 nucleotides read TGTGCCAGCAGCTTAGCGATGCTAGGGGGTCCCGGTTCCTACGAGCAGTACTTC. Its protein is CASSLAMLGGPGSYEQYF. The J gene is TRBJ2-7, the V gene TRBV7-2; maybe TRBD1 (6 bases). Trimming took off 0 bases at V and 1 base at J, with 19 bases between the two ends. This CDR3 region has 18 residues. Germline CDR1 and CDR2: SGHTA and FQGNSA.

The chain joins TRBV5-6 to TRBJ1-3; TRBD1 matches 8 bases. V gave up 7 bases and J gave up 7 bases; unmatched junction bases: 7. The CDR3 is 13 residues long. The germline V gene has CDR1 SGHDT and CDR2 YYEEEE. The DNA for the CDR3 is TGTGCCAGCGGCCAGGGGGCAGGGAACACCATATATTTT. This codes for CASGQGAGNTIYF.

This clone was counted a few times. The gene calls are TRBV28 and TRBJ1-5; TRBD1 aligns across 11 bases. CDR3 length: 15 amino acids. Germline V CDR1 and CDR2: MDHEN, SYDVKM. V lost 6 bases to trimming and J lost 9 bases; unmatched junction nucleotides: 10. The CDR3 DNA sequence: TGTGCCAGCAGCCCCGGACAGGGGGCGGCTCGGCCCCAGCATTTT. Its translation: CASSPGQGAARPQHF. The complete variable domain, with remaining parts taken from reference TRBV28 and TRBJ1-5, reads DVKVTQSSRYLVKRTGEKVFLECVQDMDHENMFWYRQDPGLGLRLIYFSYDVKMKEKGDIPEGYSVSREKKERFSLILESASTNQTSMYLCASSPGQGAARPQHFGDGTRLSIL.